Listed here are 24 T cell receptor beta chains from one sample, sequenced in a study of T cells in Graves' hyperthyroidism and ophthalmopathy (dated by TCRdb to about 2019). The library was prepared using multiplex PCR. The listed sequencing device is Illumina HiSeq 2000. The TCR beta CDR3 regions were amplified from the RNA transcripts. The TCR CDR3 was subjected to a first round of RT-PCR using the HTBI primer set and the Qiagen OneStep RT-PCR kit. TCRdb trimmed the raw reads at Q25, called clones with MiXCR and kept productive beta chains. CDR3 protein sequences are deduplicated, and each keeps its most common genes and DNA. Within this sample are around 360,000 distinct CDR3 sequences, with over 12% of them counted one time only. In total, the top ten clones hold roughly 20% of the sample. Material: blood. The receptor source for this set is a woman in her sixties with Graves' ophthalmopathy.

The chain has TRBV19 and TRBJ2-5; D gene ambiguous. Germline V CDR1 and CDR2: LNHDA, SQIVND (reference sequence). Trimming pared 3 bases from V and 4 bases from J, leaving 12 bases between. The CDR3 runs to 14 residues. The CDR3 sequence is CASSIAQVGETQYF. CDR3 DNA sequence: TGTGCCAGTAGTATTGCTCAAGTGGGAGAGACCCAGTACTTC.

Many counts were recorded for this clonotype. This rearrangement joins TRBV28 to TRBJ2-7; TRBD2 matches at 7 bases. The CDR3 contains 15 residues. The trim removed 3 bases at V and 4 bases at J, leaving 9 bases unmatched. Germline lookup yields CDR1 MDHEN and CDR2 SYDVKM. CDR3 DNA: TGTGCCAGCAGTTTGGGCGGGAGCGGGGTGTACGAGCAGTACTTC. This encodes CASSLGGSGVYEQYF.

This clonotype has more than one count but fewer than ten. The chain employs TRBV6-6 and TRBJ2-7; D remains ambiguous. This CDR3 has 13 residues. V was shortened by 2 bases and J by 1 base, with 6 bases between the two germline ends. CDR1 and CDR2 (germline): MNHNY, SVGAGI (reference sequence). The CDR3 loop is CASSYERSYEQYF. As DNA, the CDR3 is TGTGCCAGCAGTTACGAAAGGTCCTACGAGCAGTACTTC.

The sample holds many counts of this clonotype. The chain joins TRBV6-1 to TRBJ1-5; D is possibly TRBD1 (6 bases). Germline values: CDR1 MNHNS, CDR2 SASEGT. V gave up 7 bases and J gave up 1 base, with 17 bases separating them. This CDR3 has 16 amino acids. CDR3 sequence: CASTLDGGLSNQPQHF. CDR3 DNA sequence: TGTGCCAGCACCTTAGACGGGGGGCTGAGCAATCAGCCCCAGCATTTT.

This clonotype was detected a few times. The junction departs from the called germline gene at one end, perhaps through a read error. The chain joins TRBV7-2 to TRBJ2-5; 7 positions match TRBD1. Germline V gives CDR1 SGHTA, CDR2 FQGNSA. The CDR3 extends over 14 amino acids. The CDR3 bases are TGTGCCAGCAGCTTGGACAGGAACCAAGAGGCCCAGTACTTC. Translating it yields CASSLDRNQEAQYF. Drawing the rest from reference TRBV7-2 and TRBJ2-5, the complete variable domain is GAGVSQSPSNKVTEKGKDVELRCDPISGHTALYWYRQSLGQGLEFLIYFQGNSAPDKSGLPSDRFSAERTGGSVSTLTIQRTQQEDSAVYLCASSLDRNQEAQYFGPGTRLLVL.

This sequence joins TRBV6-6 and TRBJ1-2; the D is unclear. Germline CDR1 and CDR2: MNHNY and SVGAGI (reference sequence). This CDR3 is built from 12 residues. V gave up 7 bases and J gave up 3 bases, with 9 bases separating them. The CDR3: CASTGRDYGYTF. Written as DNA, the CDR3 is TGTGCCAGCACAGGTCGGGACTATGGCTACACCTTC.

Points on this clonotype: A read error is possible here, since a much larger clone lies one base away. The genes are TRBV2 and TRBJ1-5; possible D gene TRBD1, 5 bases. This CDR3 contains 15 residues. V dropped 8 bases and J dropped 3 bases, with 17 bases sitting between them. Germline assignment: CDR1 SNHLY and CDR2 FYNNEI. For the CDR3, the DNA is TGTGCCAGCTCCCGGGACGGGGGACTCAATCAGCCCCAGCATTTT. It is translated as CASSRDGGLNQPQHF. The whole variable domain, remainder taken from reference TRBV2 and TRBJ1-5, is EPEVTQTPSHQVTQMGQEVILRCVPISNHLYFYWYRQILGQKVEFLVSFYNNEISEKSEIFDDQFSVERPDGSNFTLKIRSTKLEDSAMYFCASSRDGGLNQPQHFGDGTRLSIL.

This chain uses TRBV3-1 with TRBJ2-2; TRBD2 is a possible D gene (5 bases). V was shortened by 1 base and J by 2 bases, with 11 bases between the two germline ends. Germline-derived CDR1 and CDR2 are LGHDT and YNNKEL (reference sequence). The CDR3 length is 16 residues. Here the CDR3 reads CASSQVGRGNTGELFF. CDR3 DNA sequence: TGTGCCAGCAGCCAAGTAGGCCGGGGAAACACCGGGGAGCTGTTTTTT.

The gene calls are TRBV2 and TRBJ2-2, with TRBD2 identical over 8 bases. Germline CDR1 reads SNHLY; CDR2 reads FYNNEI. J gave up 8 bases and V 7 bases, and 6 bases lay outside the gene matches. The CDR3 has 13 residues. The CDR3 region has the DNA TGTGCCAGCAACCTCCCGGGAGGGGGGGAGCTGTTTTTT. The encoded protein is CASNLPGGGELFF.

This clonotype was detected ten times or more. The J gene is TRBJ2-7, the V gene TRBV7-2; D is undetermined. This CDR3 is 14 amino acids long. Deletions cut 7 bases from V and 0 bases from J, with 13 bases between. Germline loops: CDR1 SGHTA, CDR2 FQGNSA. The CDR3 region has the DNA TGTGCCAGCACCATAACAGTTATCTCCTACGAGCAGTACTTC. The encoded protein is CASTITVISYEQYF. Combining the CDR3 with reference TRBV7-2 and TRBJ2-7 gives the whole variable domain GAGVSQSPSNKVTEKGKDVELRCDPISGHTALYWYRQSLGQGLEFLIYFQGNSAPDKSGLPSDRFSAERTGGSVSTLTIQRTQQEDSAVYLCASTITVISYEQYFGPGTRLTVT.

The gene calls are TRBV14 and TRBJ2-1; D gene unclear. V was trimmed by 6 bases and J by 2 bases, leaving 8 bases between them. This CDR3 is built from 13 residues. Germline V gene sequence: CDR1 SGHDN, CDR2 FVKESK. The CDR3 here is CASSLTTYNEQFF. CDR3 nucleotide sequence: TGTGCCAGCAGTCTTACTACCTACAATGAGCAGTTCTTC. The complete variable domain, with remaining parts taken from reference TRBV14 and TRBJ2-1, reads EAGVTQFPSHSVIEKGQTVTLRCDPISGHDNLYWYRRVMGKEIKFLLHFVKESKQDESGMPNNRFLAERTGGTYSTLKVQPAELEDSGVYFCASSLTTYNEQFFGPGTRLTVL.

As concerns this clonotype: Since the CDR3 does not end with the conserved phenylalanine or tryptophan, this likely comes from a read error. The chain is built from TRBV9 and TRBJ2-3; 8 bases line up with TRBD2. In germline, CDR1 is SGDLS, CDR2 YYNGEE. Trimming at V came to 3 bases and at J to 0 bases, leaving 3 bases not matched to a gene. The CDR3 has 15 amino acids. DNA of the CDR3: TGTGCCAGCAGCGCCACTAGCGGTAGCACAGATACGCAGTATCTT. It yields the protein CASSATSGSTDTQYL.

This clonotype was seen a handful of times. J is TRBJ2-3 and V is TRBV5-5; 8 bases match TRBD1. The germline CDR1 and CDR2 sequences are SGHKS and YYEKEE (reference sequence). V was clipped by 2 bases and J by 1 base; unmatched bases: 6. The length of the CDR3 is 16 residues. The CDR3 bases are TGTGCCAGCAGCTTTACCACAGGGGGTGGCACAGATACGCAGTATTTT. It is translated as CASSFTTGGGTDTQYF.

This clonotype was detected many times. The chain is built from TRBV12-3 or TRBV12-4 and TRBJ2-1, with 15 bases identical to TRBD2. V was pared by 6 bases and J by 4 bases, with 4 bases of the junction left unmatched. The CDR3 totals 16 residues. The CDR3 sequence is CASSGLAGGPYNEQFF. The CDR3 region has the DNA TGTGCCAGCAGCGGACTAGCGGGAGGGCCGTACAATGAGCAGTTCTTC.

This clonotype has at least ten counts. This chain uses TRBV20-1 with TRBJ2-1, with 10 bases that match TRBD2. The CDR3 contains 15 residues. Looked up from germline, CDR1 is DFQATT and CDR2 is SNEGSKA (reference sequence). J gave up 9 bases and V 5 bases, and 13 bases lay outside the gene matches. The CDR3 DNA reads TGCAGTGCTCTGAATGGACTAGCGGTGGGGCTTGAGCAGTTCTTC. Amino acid sequence: CSALNGLAVGLEQFF.

This clonotype has a count of ten or more. The chain joins TRBV11-2 to TRBJ2-1; D is perhaps TRBD2 (6 bases). CDR3 length: 16 amino acids. Germline V gene sequence: CDR1 SGHAT, CDR2 FQNNGV. V was shortened by 2 bases and J by 5 bases, with 16 bases between the two germline ends. CDR3 in DNA: TGTGCCAGCAGCTTACTGTGGGGAGGCGGGAACAATGAGCAGTTCTTC. Its protein product is CASSLLWGGGNNEQFF.

The genes are TRBV9 and TRBJ1-1; TRBD1 matches at 7 bases. Germline V gene data show CDR1 as SGDLS and CDR2 as YYNGEE. The CDR3 is made up of 15 amino acids. J gave up 1 base and V 6 bases, and 9 bases lay outside the gene matches. The CDR3 spells CASTPGTVQNTEAFF. The CDR3, as DNA: TGTGCCAGCACCCCTGGGACAGTTCAGAACACTGAAGCTTTCTTT.

This clonotype was seen ten or more times. V gene TRBV7-3 combines with J gene TRBJ1-1; the D gene is possibly TRBD1 (5 bases). Trimming shortened V by 1 base and J by 1 base, and 10 bases separated the two germline ends. The V gene's germline CDR1 is SGHTA and CDR2 FQGTGA. This CDR3 is built from 15 residues. The CDR3 protein is CASSLNGQGNTEAFF. CDR3 nucleotide sequence: TGTGCCAGCAGCTTAAACGGGCAGGGGAACACTGAAGCTTTCTTT.

J is TRBJ2-2 and V is TRBV6-2 or TRBV6-3; TRBD2 matches at 11 bases. CDR1 and CDR2 (germline): MNHEY, SVGEGT. The CDR3 has 15 residues. Losses at the gene ends were 3 bases for V and 4 bases for J; bases not matched to a gene: 1. The CDR3 DNA reads TGTGCCAGCAGTTATACTAGCGGGAGCACCGGGGAGCTGTTTTTT. Its protein product is CASSYTSGSTGELFF.

This clonotype occurred a few times. The gene calls are TRBV19 and TRBJ2-7, with a weak D call TRBD2 (6 bases). V was shortened by 6 bases and J by 2 bases, with 17 bases between the two germline ends. From germline, CDR1 is LNHDA and CDR2 SQIVND (reference sequence). This CDR3 has 15 residues. The CDR3 sequence: CASSDRWGLTYEQYF. As DNA, the CDR3 is TGTGCCAGTAGCGATCGTTGGGGACTGACCTACGAGCAGTACTTC.

This clonotype was picked up many times. V usage is TRBV2 and J usage is TRBJ2-1; D is perhaps TRBD2 (6 bases). Looked up from germline, CDR1 is SNHLY and CDR2 is FYNNEI. V gave up 9 bases and J gave up 5 bases, with 17 bases separating them. The CDR3 totals 14 residues. CDR3 loop: CASDRDFIDNEQFF. The CDR3 bases are TGTGCCAGTGACCGGGACTTCATCGACAATGAGCAGTTCTTC. The full variable domain, its missing parts supplied by reference TRBV2 and TRBJ2-1, is EPEVTQTPSHQVTQMGQEVILRCVPISNHLYFYWYRQILGQKVEFLVSFYNNEISEKSEIFDDQFSVERPDGSNFTLKIRSTKLEDSAMYFCASDRDFIDNEQFFGPGTRLTVL.

This clonotype was counted at least ten times. This chain connects TRBV20-1 to TRBJ1-1; TRBD1 matches 8 bases. CDR3 length equals 14 residues. With V trimmed by 4 bases and J by 1 base, 5 bases remained unmatched. Germline V CDR1 and CDR2: DFQATT, SNEGSKA (reference sequence). The CDR3 reads CSANPGGRNTEAFF. Here the CDR3 DNA reads TGCAGTGCTAACCCAGGGGGCAGGAACACTGAAGCTTTCTTT.

The chain links TRBV9 to TRBJ2-2; TRBD2 aligns across 8 bases. V gave up 4 bases and J gave up 7 bases; unmatched junction bases: 6. Germline V gene lookup returns CDR1 SGDLS and CDR2 YYNGEE. The CDR3 contains 14 residues. The CDR3 sequence: CASSPGLASGELFF. The CDR3 DNA reads TGTGCCAGCAGCCCCGGACTAGCCAGCGGGGAGCTGTTTTTT.

The rearrangement uses TRBV10-3 and TRBJ1-1, with a possible D match to TRBD1 (5 bases). The germline CDR1 and CDR2 sequences are ENHRY and SYGVKD. Trimming cost V 4 bases and J 5 bases, with 17 bases left between them. The CDR3 is made up of 15 amino acids. The CDR3 reads CAISGHSSGVTEAFF. CDR3 bases: TGTGCCATCAGTGGCCATTCGTCGGGGGTTACTGAAGCTTTCTTT.